This T cell receptor beta chain stems from a study of CD8+ T cells in alopecia areata. About the study: Once tofacitinib had been taken for 6 to 18 months, 6 months off drug followed. General observations from the study: Sequencing of scalp samples also captures resident alphabeta T cells of normal skin.

The CDR3 loop spans 14 amino acids. Germline V gene sequence: CDR1 SGHRS, CDR2 YFSETQ. Unmatched junction bases numbered 6, after V lost 2 bases and J lost 7 bases. Treatment specified: oral pan-JAK inhibitor, 5-10 mg twice daily. Patients with alopecia areata provided lesional scalp punch biopsies as well as peripheral blood. On this clone: The antigen is not known.

Isolated RNA was reverse transcribed into cDNA used as the sequencing template. Clones were sequenced by immunoSEQ multiplex PCR, and TCRdb holds only the in-frame ones, with some missing. The repertoire holds 150,000 to 200,000 clones, with 64% as singletons. This receptor was taken from a human donor with alopecia areata. This rearrangement joins TRBV5-1 to TRBJ2-7; 10 bases agree with TRBD1. The sequences come from CD4+ T cells sorted from blood, collected around week 50, from a patient treated with tofacitinib. CDR3 region: CASSFGGTGEEQYF. DNA of the CDR3: TGCGCCAGCAGCTTCGGGGGGACAGGGGAGGAGCAGTACTTC.